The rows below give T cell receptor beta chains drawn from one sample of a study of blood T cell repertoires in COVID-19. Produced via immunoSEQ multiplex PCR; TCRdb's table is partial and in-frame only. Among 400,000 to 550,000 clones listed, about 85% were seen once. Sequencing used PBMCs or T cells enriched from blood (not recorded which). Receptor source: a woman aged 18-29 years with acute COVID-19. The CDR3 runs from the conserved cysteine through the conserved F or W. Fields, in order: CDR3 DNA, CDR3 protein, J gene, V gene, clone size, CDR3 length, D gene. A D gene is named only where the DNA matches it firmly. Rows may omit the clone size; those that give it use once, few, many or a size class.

cdr3_nt: TGTGCCAGCAGCTTAGACAGCTACGAGCAGTACTTC
cdr3_aa: CASSLDSYEQYF
j_call: TRBJ2-7
v_call: TRBV11-1
clone_size: -
cdr3_length: 12
d_call: -

cdr3_nt: TGTGCCACCAGCAAAGCTCGGGGGGAGACCCAGTACTTC
cdr3_aa: CATSKARGETQYF
j_call: TRBJ2-5
v_call: TRBV15
clone_size: once
cdr3_length: 13
d_call: -

cdr3_nt: TGTGCCAGCAGCCTTCCGGGACAGGGGTATAATTCACCCCTCCACTTT
cdr3_aa: CASSLPGQGYNSPLHF
j_call: TRBJ1-6
v_call: TRBV5-4
clone_size: -
cdr3_length: 16
d_call: TRBD1

cdr3_nt: TGTGCCAGCAGCCACACGGGCTACGAGCAGTACTTC
cdr3_aa: CASSHTGYEQYF
j_call: TRBJ2-7
v_call: TRBV6-5
clone_size: -
cdr3_length: 12
d_call: -

cdr3_nt: TGCAGTGCTAGTGGAGACAGGGTCCAAGAGACCCAGTACTTC
cdr3_aa: CSASGDRVQETQYF
j_call: TRBJ2-5
v_call: TRBV20-1
clone_size: -
cdr3_length: 14
d_call: TRBD1

cdr3_nt: TGTGCCAGCAGTAGGACAGGGGGGGCCGGGGAGCTGTTTTTT
cdr3_aa: CASSRTGGAGELFF
j_call: TRBJ2-2
v_call: TRBV6-5
clone_size: -
cdr3_length: 14
d_call: TRBD1

cdr3_nt: TGTGCCAGCAGTTGGAGGTCGACTAACACAGATACGCAGTATTTT
cdr3_aa: CASSWRSTNTDTQYF
j_call: TRBJ2-3
v_call: TRBV6-2/TRBV6-3
clone_size: -
cdr3_length: 15
d_call: -

cdr3_nt: TGTGCCAGCAGCCCACGGACAGTCAACGAGCAGTACTTC
cdr3_aa: CASSPRTVNEQYF
j_call: TRBJ2-7
v_call: TRBV7-2
clone_size: -
cdr3_length: 13
d_call: -

cdr3_nt: TGTGCCAGCAGCTCTAGCGGGGGTTATGGAGAGACCCAGTACTTC
cdr3_aa: CASSSSGGYGETQYF
j_call: TRBJ2-5
v_call: TRBV11-2
clone_size: -
cdr3_length: 15
d_call: TRBD2

cdr3_nt: TGTGCCAGCAGTGGGGCAGCGAACACTGAAGCTTTCTTT
cdr3_aa: CASSGAANTEAFF
j_call: TRBJ1-1
v_call: TRBV2
clone_size: -
cdr3_length: 13
d_call: -

cdr3_nt: TGTGCCAGCAGTTTACAGGCTGGCTATGGCTACACCTTC
cdr3_aa: CASSLQAGYGYTF
j_call: TRBJ1-2
v_call: TRBV27
clone_size: -
cdr3_length: 13
d_call: -

cdr3_nt: TGTGCCAGTAGTATTCTCGGGACCGGGGAGCTGTTTTTT
cdr3_aa: CASSILGTGELFF
j_call: TRBJ2-2
v_call: TRBV19
clone_size: -
cdr3_length: 13
d_call: -

cdr3_nt: TGTGCCAGCAGCCTAAAGGGGACAGGGGGCACTGAAGCTTTCTTT
cdr3_aa: CASSLKGTGGTEAFF
j_call: TRBJ1-1
v_call: TRBV7-3
clone_size: -
cdr3_length: 15
d_call: TRBD1

cdr3_nt: TGTGCCAGCAGCTTGGGCGTGGGGCGCACTGAAGCTTTCTTT
cdr3_aa: CASSLGVGRTEAFF
j_call: TRBJ1-1
v_call: TRBV5-4
clone_size: -
cdr3_length: 14
d_call: -

cdr3_nt: TGTGCCAGCAGCGCCATGGGCAGTTCACCCCTCCACTTT
cdr3_aa: CASSAMGSSPLHF
j_call: TRBJ1-6
v_call: TRBV9
clone_size: few
cdr3_length: 13
d_call: -

cdr3_nt: TGTGCCAGCAGCTACGGACAGGGAACGATGAACACTGAAGCTTTCTTT
cdr3_aa: CASSYGQGTMNTEAFF
j_call: TRBJ1-1
v_call: TRBV5-4
clone_size: -
cdr3_length: 16
d_call: TRBD1

cdr3_nt: TGTGCCAGCAGCAGAGATAGCAATCAGCCCCAGCATTTT
cdr3_aa: CASSRDSNQPQHF
j_call: TRBJ1-5
v_call: TRBV7-9
clone_size: -
cdr3_length: 13
d_call: -

cdr3_nt: TGTGCCAGCAGCTCAGGAGTTCTTGTGCGCGGGGTCTTGGAGACCCAGTACTTC
cdr3_aa: CASSSGVLVRGVLETQYF
j_call: TRBJ2-5
v_call: TRBV7-2
clone_size: -
cdr3_length: 18
d_call: -

cdr3_nt: TGTGCCAGCAGCCCAAGGACAGTCGCGATCCTGTACGAGCAGTACTTC
cdr3_aa: CASSPRTVAILYEQYF
j_call: TRBJ2-7
v_call: TRBV9
clone_size: -
cdr3_length: 16
d_call: -

cdr3_nt: TGTGCCAGCAGTTACTCGTCACGGAGCTCTGGAAACACCATATATTTT
cdr3_aa: CASSYSSRSSGNTIYF
j_call: TRBJ1-3
v_call: TRBV6-5
clone_size: -
cdr3_length: 16
d_call: -

cdr3_nt: TGTGCCAGCTCACGGGCGGGGTTTAGCAATCAGCCCCAGCATTTT
cdr3_aa: CASSRAGFSNQPQHF
j_call: TRBJ1-5
v_call: TRBV18
clone_size: -
cdr3_length: 15
d_call: -

cdr3_nt: TGTGCCAGCGGCACAACAGGGAACAATCAGCCCCAGCATTTT
cdr3_aa: CASGTTGNNQPQHF
j_call: TRBJ1-5
v_call: TRBV2
clone_size: -
cdr3_length: 14
d_call: -

cdr3_nt: TGTGCCAGCACTAGCGAGAACACCGGGGAGCTGTTTTTT
cdr3_aa: CASTSENTGELFF
j_call: TRBJ2-2
v_call: TRBV6-5
clone_size: -
cdr3_length: 13
d_call: -

cdr3_nt: TGTGCCAGCAGCTTAGTGCAGAACAATGAGCAGTTCTTC
cdr3_aa: CASSLVQNNEQFF
j_call: TRBJ2-1
v_call: TRBV11-2
clone_size: -
cdr3_length: 13
d_call: -